Following are 5 T cell receptor beta chains from one sample sequenced in a study of cytomegalovirus exposure and HLA in healthy donors. The study ran its PCR with 60 Vbeta and 13 Jbeta primers. Clones were sequenced by immunoSEQ multiplex PCR, and TCRdb holds only the in-frame ones, with some missing. The sample includes around 180,000 clones, roughly four fifths of them seen just once. Sample: PBMCs. The receptors here all came from a girl between 10 and 17 years old in good health and CMV-seropositive.

This chain connects TRBV4-1 to TRBJ1-3; 9 bases match TRBD1. The germline gives CDR1 MGHRA, CDR2 YSYEKL. The CDR3 is 17 residues long. V trimming: 2 bases; J trimming: 6 bases; junction bases outside the gene matches: 11. CDR3 loop: CASSQPTEGQGENTIYF. CDR3 bases: TGCGCCAGCAGCCAACCTACAGAGGGACAGGGTGAAAACACCATATATTTT.

The rearrangement joins TRBV18 to TRBJ2-3, with TRBD1 matching over 7 bases. V gave up 5 bases and J gave up 0 bases; unmatched junction bases: 11. This CDR3 comprises 17 residues. Germline V CDR1 and CDR2: KGHSH, LQKENI. The CDR3 sequence: CASSTRKGAESTDTQYF. The CDR3, as DNA: TGTGCCAGCTCAACCCGAAAGGGGGCTGAAAGCACAGATACGCAGTATTTT.

The chain employs TRBV7-6 and TRBJ1-2, with 7 bases identical to TRBD1. The CDR3 runs 14 residues. With 5 bases clipped from V and 5 bases from J, the junction kept 8 bases outside the gene matches. Germline V CDR1 and CDR2: SGHVS, FNYEAQ. This chain's CDR3 is CASSGLGTAYGYTF. CDR3 nucleotide sequence: TGTGCCAGCAGCGGACTCGGGACAGCTTATGGCTACACCTTC.

The rearrangement links TRBV2 to TRBJ1-4; D is unresolved. The V gene lost 7 bases and the J gene lost 0 bases, with 12 bases spanning the gap. Looked up from germline, CDR1 is SNHLY and CDR2 is FYNNEI. This CDR3 is 15 amino acids long. The CDR3 spells CASKKSGTTNEKLFF. The CDR3 coding sequence is TGTGCCAGCAAGAAATCAGGAACAACTAATGAAAAACTGTTTTTT.

The chain uses TRBV7-9 and TRBJ1-5, with 7 positions matching TRBD1. CDR1 is SEHNR and CDR2 is FQNEAQ in the germline V gene (reference sequence). Germline trimming cut 5 bases from V and 1 base from J; bases unmatched to any gene: 11. This CDR3 is built from 17 residues. CDR3: CASSLTATRGSNQPQHF. CDR3 coding DNA: TGTGCCAGCAGCCTGACCGCTACCAGGGGGAGCAATCAGCCCCAGCATTTT.